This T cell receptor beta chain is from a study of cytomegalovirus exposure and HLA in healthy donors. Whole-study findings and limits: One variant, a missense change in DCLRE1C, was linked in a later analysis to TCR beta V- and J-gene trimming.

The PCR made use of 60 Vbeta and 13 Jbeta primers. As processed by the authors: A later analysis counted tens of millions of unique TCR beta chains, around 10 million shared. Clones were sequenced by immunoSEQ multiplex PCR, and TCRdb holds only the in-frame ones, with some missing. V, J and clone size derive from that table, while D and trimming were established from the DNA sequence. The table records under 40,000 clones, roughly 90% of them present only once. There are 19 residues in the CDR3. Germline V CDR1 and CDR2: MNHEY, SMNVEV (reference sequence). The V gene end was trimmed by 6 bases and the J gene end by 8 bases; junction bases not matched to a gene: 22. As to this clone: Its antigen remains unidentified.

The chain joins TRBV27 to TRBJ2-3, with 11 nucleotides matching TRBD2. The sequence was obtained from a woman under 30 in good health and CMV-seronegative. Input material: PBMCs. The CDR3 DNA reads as TGTGCCAGCAGCCCCCACTGGCTAGCGGGAGGTCGTGGGTCAGGTACGCAGTATTTT. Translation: CASSPHWLAGGRGSGTQYF.